The clone carrying this T cell receptor beta chain showed up many times. No ophthalmopathy progression within 18 months constituted stable Graves' hyperthyroidism. It was uncontrolled infection, other autoimmune disease, pregnancy or lactation that excluded patients. Researchers took RNA transcripts and amplified the TCR beta CDR3 regions from them. HTBI primers drove first-round RT-PCR of the TCR CDR3. From the multiplex PCR reads, TCRdb called clonotypes with MiXCR, one entry per CDR3 protein. The sample carries around 350,000 distinct CDR3 sequences, approximately 20% recorded once. V lost 3 bases and J 5 bases, leaving 17 bases between the germline ends. CDR3 size: 15 residues. The germline V gene has CDR1 DFQATT and CDR2 SNEGSKA (reference sequence). This sample was included in a study of T cells in Graves' hyperthyroidism and ophthalmopathy.

The sample was blood. The source is a woman aged 18-30 years with Graves' hyperthyroidism. The rearrangement joins TRBV20-1 to TRBJ1-5, with D tentatively TRBD1 (6 bases). For the CDR3, the DNA is TGCAGTGCTAGGCCCGGGACAAGGGGGGATCAGCCCCAGCATTTT. Encoded protein: CSARPGTRGDQPQHF.